This is a list of T cell receptor beta chains from one sample in a study of glioma-infiltrating T cells. TCRdb used MiXCR to reprocess the multiplex PCR reads, holding one entry per CDR3 protein. The table lists more than 350,000 distinct CDR3 sequences, 35% to 45% of them singletons, with about 11% in the top ten. Sequencing was done on a sample of glioma tissue, nonneoplastic brain tissue, or PBMCs (not recorded which). Receptors originate from a human donor with low-grade glioma or glioblastoma, undergoing nonglioma brain surgery, or in good health (not recorded which). The CDR3 runs from the conserved cysteine through the conserved F or W. Fields, in order: V gene, D gene, J gene, clone size, CDR3 protein, CDR3 DNA. A D gene is named only where the DNA matches it firmly. Some rows have no size entry. The others give once, few or many, or a class for an expanded clone.

>TRBV20-1|.|TRBJ2-4|few
CSATEPGVGNIQYF
TGCAGTGCTACAGAGCCAGGGGTAGGGAACATTCAGTACTTC
>TRBV28|.|TRBJ1-1|few
CASSLGFLGDAGEAFF
TGTGCCAGCAGTTTAGGGTTTTTAGGGGATGCCGGCGAAGCTTTCTTT
>TRBV6-1|TRBD2|TRBJ2-7|many
CASSSIAGGRYEQYF
TGTGCCAGCAGCTCTATAGCGGGAGGGCGCTACGAGCAGTACTTC
>TRBV12-3/TRBV12-4|.|TRBJ1-6|.
CASTSGSPLHF
TGTGCCAGCACCTCGGGATCACCCCTCCACTTT
>TRBV4-3|TRBD2|TRBJ2-7|.
CASSQNPAGGTYEQYF
TGCGCCAGCAGCCAAAATCCAGCGGGAGGGACCTACGAGCAGTACTTC
>TRBV2|.|TRBJ1-2|.
CASTTIYYGYTF
TGTGCCAGCACGACGATTTACTATGGCTACACCTTC
>TRBV11-2|.|TRBJ2-3|few
CASSLVGRRTDTQYF
TGTGCCAGCAGCTTAGTCGGCAGACGCACAGATACGCAGTATTTT
>TRBV27|.|TRBJ2-5|many
CASSLGGTSKTQYF
TGTGCCAGCAGTTTGGGAGGGACATCCAAGACCCAGTACTTC
>TRBV4-3|.|TRBJ2-1|many
CASSQKGRDEQFF
TGCGCCAGCAGCCAAAAAGGGCGTGATGAGCAGTTCTTC
>TRBV27|.|TRBJ1-5|many
CASSTRGQPQHF
TGTGCCAGCAGTACCAGGGGTCAGCCCCAGCATTTT
>TRBV15|.|TRBJ1-3|many
CATSRRLRSGNTIYF
TGTGCCACCAGCCGTAGATTACGCTCTGGAAACACCATATATTTT
>TRBV6-2/TRBV6-3|TRBD1|TRBJ1-1|many
CASSYIQGGTEAFF
TGTGCCAGCAGTTACATTCAGGGGGGTACTGAAGCTTTCTTT
>TRBV4-3|.|TRBJ1-2|.
CASSQESGHNNYGYTF
TGCGCCAGCAGCCAAGAATCGGGACACAATAACTATGGCTACACCTTC
>TRBV7-8|TRBD2|TRBJ2-7|.
CASSLAASGSYEQYF
TGTGCCAGCAGCTTAGCGGCTAGCGGGAGCTACGAGCAGTACTTC
>TRBV5-1|TRBD1|TRBJ1-2|few
CASSSDRVLRGYTF
TGCGCCAGCAGTTCCGACAGGGTCCTACGTGGCTACACCTTC
>TRBV20-1|.|TRBJ2-4|few
CSARDRAQEYF
TGCAGTGCTAGAGATCGGGCCCAAGAGTACTTC
>TRBV5-6|.|TRBJ2-3|.
CASSPRPGADTQYF
TGTGCCAGCAGCCCGAGGCCGGGAGCGGATACGCAGTATTTT
>TRBV4-2|.|TRBJ1-2|.
CASSQDLGADYGYTF
TGTGCCAGCAGCCAAGATCTGGGGGCTGATTATGGCTACACCTTC
>TRBV28|TRBD2|TRBJ2-5|.
CASGEMLAEETQYF
TGTGCCAGCGGTGAAATGCTAGCGGAAGAGACCCAGTACTTC
>TRBV6-5|.|TRBJ2-7|.
CASSYAAAPLAYEQYF
TGTGCCAGCAGTTACGCCGCGGCACCTCTAGCCTACGAGCAGTACTTC
>TRBV12-3/TRBV12-4|.|TRBJ2-1|.
CASSLWTNYNEQFF
TGTGCCAGCAGTCTGTGGACTAACTACAATGAGCAGTTCTTC
>TRBV6-1|.|TRBJ1-2|many
CASSEARAVRGYTF
TGTGCCAGCAGTGAAGCCAGGGCAGTTCGTGGCTACACCTTC
>TRBV6-1|.|TRBJ2-1|many
CASSYNPGNEQFF
TGTGCCAGCAGTTATAATCCGGGAAATGAGCAGTTCTTC
>TRBV12-5|.|TRBJ2-1|few
CASGLGYNEQFF
TGTGCTAGTGGTTTGGGCTACAATGAGCAGTTCTTC
>TRBV27|.|TRBJ2-1|few
CASSPGANPYNEQFF
TGTGCCAGCAGTCCAGGGGCGAACCCCTACAATGAGCAGTTCTTC
>TRBV20-1|TRBD2|TRBJ2-5|.
CSPGGGEETQYF
TGCAGTCCGGGAGGCGGGGAGGAGACCCAGTACTTC
>TRBV5-1|TRBD1|TRBJ2-1|.
CASSPDRVGHEQFF
TGCGCCAGCAGCCCGGACAGGGTAGGCCATGAGCAGTTCTTC
>TRBV25-1|.|TRBJ2-1|.
CASRISGGNKQFF
TGTGCCAGTCGGATTAGTGGAGGCAATAAGCAGTTCTTC
>TRBV4-2|.|TRBJ2-1|few
CASSSNRDRYNEQFF
TGTGCCAGCAGCTCAAACAGGGATCGCTACAATGAGCAGTTCTTC
>TRBV24-1|TRBD2|TRBJ2-2|few
CATSERLAAYGTGELFF
TGTGCCACCAGTGAACGTCTAGCGGCCTACGGCACCGGGGAGCTGTTTTTT
>TRBV6-2/TRBV6-3|.|TRBJ2-3|many
CASSYTDRESTDTQYF
TGTGCCAGCAGTTACACCGACAGAGAGAGCACAGATACGCAGTATTTT
>TRBV12-3/TRBV12-4|TRBD1|TRBJ2-5|few
CASSPTGGWETQYF
TGTGCCAGCAGTCCTACAGGGGGCTGGGAGACCCAGTACTTC
>TRBV12-3/TRBV12-4|.|TRBJ2-1|few
CASSPFGNEQFF
TGTGCCAGCAGCCCCTTTGGAAATGAGCAGTTCTTC
>TRBV19|.|TRBJ1-1|few
CASSIRRTSEAFF
TGTGCCAGTAGTATAAGGAGGACAAGTGAAGCTTTCTTT
>TRBV6-1|.|TRBJ2-3|.
CASSPMGQGSDRQYF
TGTGCCAGCAGTCCCATGGGGCAGGGATCAGATAGGCAGTATTTT
>TRBV7-2|.|TRBJ2-3|many
CASSFDYNTDTQYF
TGTGCCAGCAGCTTTGACTACAACACAGATACGCAGTATTTT
>TRBV15|TRBD1|TRBJ2-1|many
CATTEDRVSYEQFF
TGTGCCACCACTGAGGACAGGGTCTCGTATGAGCAGTTCTTC
>TRBV28|TRBD1|TRBJ1-2|.
CASYGPGQVDGYTF
TGTGCCAGCTATGGACCCGGACAGGTGGATGGCTACACCTTC
>TRBV2|.|TRBJ1-2|few
CASSVRREQPNGYTF
TGTGCCAGCAGCGTTAGGCGGGAGCAGCCCAATGGCTACACCTTC
>TRBV27|.|TRBJ2-1|many
CASGSLAYNEQFF
TGTGCCAGCGGGAGTCTAGCCTACAATGAGCAGTTCTTC
>TRBV15|.|TRBJ2-5|many
CATRPGEGAGETQYF
TGTGCCACCAGACCGGGGGAGGGGGCGGGCGAGACCCAGTACTTC
>TRBV20-1|.|TRBJ2-3|.
CSTRALGRDTQYF
TGCAGCACCCGTGCCCTGGGAAGAGATACGCAGTATTTT
>TRBV7-6|TRBD1|TRBJ2-7|few
CASSPADAGGIEQYF
TGTGCCAGCAGCCCAGCAGACGCAGGGGGAATCGAGCAGTACTTC
>TRBV4-2|.|TRBJ2-7|.
CVSSQDPFGVYEQYF
TGTGTTAGCAGCCAAGATCCCTTCGGGGTATACGAGCAGTACTTC
>TRBV27|.|TRBJ1-5|many
CASSLRGDQPQHF
TGTGCCAGCAGTTTACGAGGGGATCAGCCCCAGCATTTT
>TRBV6-2/TRBV6-3|TRBD1|TRBJ2-7|.
CASDTGTGPYEQYF
TGTGCCAGCGATACCGGGACAGGTCCCTACGAGCAGTACTTC
>TRBV20-1|TRBD1|TRBJ2-5|.
CSATALDRVARETQYF
TGCAGTGCTACGGCCCTGGACAGGGTGGCAAGAGAGACCCAGTACTTC
>TRBV19|.|TRBJ1-5|.
CASSIGARFNQPQHF
TGTGCCAGTAGTATAGGGGCCAGGTTCAATCAGCCCCAGCATTTT
>TRBV4-1|.|TRBJ2-3|.
CASSPGVMVTDTQYF
TGCGCCAGCAGCCCCGGCGTTATGGTCACAGATACGCAGTATTTT
>TRBV4-3|.|TRBJ2-7|few
CASSQVHTDSSSYEQYF
TGCGCCAGCAGCCAAGTTCATACGGACAGCAGCTCCTACGAGCAGTACTTC
>TRBV3-1|.|TRBJ1-1|few
CASSPTPGDTEAFF
TGTGCCAGCAGCCCAACCCCTGGGGACACTGAAGCTTTCTTT
>TRBV7-3|.|TRBJ2-3|.
CASSMDSNTDTQYF
TGTGCCAGCAGTATGGACTCTAACACAGATACGCAGTATTTT
>TRBV19|.|TRBJ1-1|few
CASSQLGEDTEAFF
TGTGCCAGTAGTCAGTTGGGGGAGGACACTGAAGCTTTCTTT
>TRBV3-1|.|TRBJ2-1|few
CASSQEPALQNEQFF
TGTGCCAGCAGCCAAGAACCAGCCCTCCAGAATGAGCAGTTCTTC
>TRBV27|TRBD2|TRBJ2-7|.
CASSLLAGDHEQYF
TGTGCCAGCAGTCTACTAGCGGGAGACCACGAGCAGTACTTC
>TRBV3-1|.|TRBJ2-7|few
CATSFGEVYEQYF
TGTGCCACCAGCTTTGGGGAGGTCTACGAGCAGTACTTC
>TRBV4-1|.|TRBJ2-3|.
CASSQDRQGTDTQYF
TGCGCCAGCAGCCAAGATAGACAGGGCACAGATACGCAGTATTTT
>TRBV7-9|TRBD1|TRBJ1-4|.
CASNSRTGDEKLFF
TGTGCCAGCAACTCCCGGACAGGCGACGAAAAACTGTTTTTT
>TRBV3-1|TRBD2|TRBJ2-1|.
CASSQGLAGLLSYEQFF
TGTGCCAGCAGCCAAGGACTAGCGGGCCTACTAAGCTATGAGCAGTTCTTC
>TRBV28|.|TRBJ1-4|many
CASSTLRVLNEKLFF
TGTGCCAGCAGCACCCTCCGAGTTCTTAATGAAAAACTGTTTTTT